The 22 T cell receptor beta chains presented below share a single source sample, sequenced in a study of T cell responses to AZD1222 COVID-19 vaccine. This table comes from immunoSEQ multiplex PCR, and its TCRdb copy is limited to in-frame clones, with some not included. This table has about 180,000 clones, just over 90% appearing once. The sample was peripheral blood, taken on day 0 of AZD1222 vaccination. These receptor sequences come from an adult in good health.

V gene TRBV28 combines with J gene TRBJ1-1; D remains unclear. The germline V gene encodes CDR1 MDHEN and CDR2 SYDVKM. The CDR3 length is 16 residues. Trimming removed 3 bases at V and 0 bases at J, with 14 bases between. The CDR3 nucleotides are TGTGCCAGCAGTTTCTCAATCGGCATGATGAACACTGAAGCTTTCTTT. Its translation is CASSFSIGMMNTEAFF.

The V call is TRBV3-1 (or the pseudogene TRBV3-2), the J call TRBJ2-1, with 15 positions matching TRBD2. CDR3 length: 16 amino acids. The germline CDR1 and CDR2 sequences are LGHDT and YNNKEL (reference sequence). J was trimmed by 6 bases and V by 4 bases; bases with no gene match: 4. The CDR3 is CASSPGLAGGLNEQFF. For the CDR3, the DNA is TGTGCCAGCAGCCCGGGACTAGCGGGGGGTCTCAATGAGCAGTTCTTC.

The V call is TRBV7-3, the J call TRBJ2-1; D not certain. This CDR3 has 16 residues. Trimming cost V 0 bases and J 5 bases, with 14 bases left between them. Germline CDR1 is SGHTA and CDR2 is FQGTGA. DNA of the CDR3: TGTGCCAGCAGCTTAACCACCCCGACTCGGAACAATGAGCAGTTCTTC. Translated: CASSLTTPTRNNEQFF. The full variable domain, in which reference TRBV7-3 and TRBJ2-1 provide the parts outside the CDR3, is GAGVSQTPSNKVTEKGKYVELRCDPISGHTALYWYRQSLGQGPEFLIYFQGTGAADDSGLPNDRFFAVRPEGSVSTLKIQRTERGDSAVYLCASSLTTPTRNNEQFFGPGTRLTVL.

The sample holds a few counts of this clone. The V call is TRBV5-1, the J call TRBJ1-4; D remains unclear. The V and J ends lost 3 bases and 3 bases respectively, with 12 bases between them. Germline values: CDR1 SGHRS, CDR2 YFSETQ. The CDR3 runs to 15 residues. The CDR3 DNA reads TGCGCCAGCAGCTACGACAACCGGGCTAATGAAAAACTGTTTTTT. Translation gives CASSYDNRANEKLFF.

This clone was seen a few times. This sequence joins TRBV4-2 and TRBJ2-3; 12 nucleotides match TRBD2. The V and J ends lost 4 bases and 4 bases, in that order; junction bases with no gene match: 6. Germline lookup yields CDR1 LGHNA and CDR2 YNFKEQ. This CDR3 contains 16 residues. The CDR3 region is CASSRTASGGADTQYF. The CDR3 nucleotides read TGTGCCAGCAGCCGTACCGCTAGCGGGGGGGCAGATACGCAGTATTTT.

V and J are TRBV15 and TRBJ1-4; D unclear. The germline gives CDR1 LNHNV, CDR2 YYDKDF (reference sequence). CDR3 length: 13 amino acids. Trimming stripped 0 bases from V and 5 bases from J, with 4 bases between. The CDR3 loop is CATSRDRNEKLFF. CDR3 bases: TGTGCCACCAGCAGAGATCGGAATGAAAAACTGTTTTTT.

CDR3 sequence (DNA): TGTGCCAGCAGTTGGGGGCTTCCAGATACGCAGTATTTT. Encoded protein: CASSWGLPDTQYF. The rearrangement uses TRBV27 and TRBJ2-3; maybe TRBD1 (6 bases). Germline lookup yields CDR1 MNHEY and CDR2 SMNVEV (reference sequence). This CDR3 contains 13 residues. V dropped 4 bases and J dropped 4 bases, with 9 bases sitting between them.

This sequence joins TRBV18 and TRBJ2-7; D gene unclear. From germline, CDR1 is KGHSH and CDR2 LQKENI. With 2 bases removed from V and 4 bases from J, the gap between germline ends came to 12 bases. This CDR3 comprises 14 residues. The chain's CDR3 is CASSPGRADYEQYF. CDR3 DNA: TGTGCCAGCTCACCAGGACGGGCGGATTACGAGCAGTACTTC.

The V call is TRBV28, the J call TRBJ2-7, with unresolved D. V lost 4 bases to trimming and J lost 0 bases, with 4 bases between them. Germline-derived CDR1 and CDR2 are MDHEN and SYDVKM. The CDR3 length is 12 residues. As DNA, the CDR3 is TGTGCCAGCAGTTCCAGCTCCTACGAGCAGTACTTC. This gives the protein CASSSSSYEQYF.

This clone came up many times. V and J are TRBV6-4 and TRBJ1-5; D ambiguous. CDR1 is MRHNA, CDR2 SNTAGT, per germline. V dropped 3 bases and J dropped 2 bases, with 11 bases sitting between them. The CDR3 contains 15 residues. The CDR3 protein is CASSEGSDGNQPQHF. The CDR3, as DNA: TGTGCCAGCAGTGAGGGCTCGGATGGCAATCAGCCCCAGCATTTT.

This clone appeared a single time. The rearrangement uses TRBV24-1 and TRBJ2-3; 9 positions match TRBD2. The V gene end was trimmed by 5 bases and the J gene end by 6 bases; junction bases not matched to a gene: 2. CDR1 KGHDR and CDR2 SFDVKD come from the germline V gene. This CDR3 spans 13 amino acids. CDR3 coding DNA: TGTGCCACCAGTGGCGGGGGGGTGGATACGCAGTATTTT. Translation gives CATSGGGVDTQYF.

With respect to this clone: Other DNA sequences within the sample encode an identical CDR3. The chain recombines TRBV28 with TRBJ1-2; D ambiguous. The length of the CDR3 is 12 residues. The V and J ends lost 3 bases and 5 bases respectively, with 7 bases between them. From germline, CDR1 is MDHEN and CDR2 SYDVKM. CDR3 in DNA: TGTGCCAGCAGTTTCGGCGGATATGGCTACACCTTC. It codes for CASSFGGYGYTF.

V and J are TRBV4-1 and TRBJ1-6; possibly TRBD1 for D (5 bases). The CDR3 consists of 15 residues. V was clipped by 5 bases and J by 6 bases, with 14 bases between them. Germline V gene data show CDR1 as MGHRA and CDR2 as YSYEKL. The CDR3 sequence: CASSLGPDGNSPLHF. CDR3 bases: TGCGCCAGCAGCTTGGGGCCGGACGGTAATTCACCCCTCCACTTT.

Written as DNA, the CDR3 is TGTGCCATCAGCAACAGGGAGCGAGACTATGGCTACACCTTC. Translation: CAISNRERDYGYTF. The chain couples TRBV10-3 to TRBJ1-2; TRBD1 is a possible D gene (6 bases). Per germline, CDR1 ENHRY and CDR2 SYGVKD. The CDR3 runs to 14 residues. V was cut by 6 bases and J by 3 bases, with 14 bases left in between.

This CDR3 is CASSYMTGSQPQHF. The CDR3 DNA reads TGTGCCAGCAGTTACATGACAGGGTCACAGCCCCAGCATTTT. The chain recombines TRBV6-2 or TRBV6-3 with TRBJ1-5; 7 nucleotides align to TRBD1. J gave up 7 bases and V 2 bases, and 5 bases lay outside the gene matches. Germline V gene lookup returns CDR1 MNHEY and CDR2 SVGEGT. This CDR3 spans 14 amino acids.

This clone was seen more than once but under ten times. The rearrangement links TRBV2 to TRBJ2-7; D uncertain. Germline lookup yields CDR1 SNHLY and CDR2 FYNNEI. The CDR3 is 14 amino acids. V was trimmed by 3 bases and J by 3 bases, leaving 12 bases between them. The CDR3 spells CASSDLIPGYEQYF. The CDR3 nucleotides read TGTGCCAGCAGTGATTTGATTCCAGGCTACGAGCAGTACTTC.

V and J are TRBV18 and TRBJ1-2; D remains unclear. Germline lookup yields CDR1 KGHSH and CDR2 LQKENI. Trimming took off 2 bases at V and 1 base at J, with 5 bases between the two ends. This CDR3 region has 13 residues. The chain's CDR3 is CASSPNLNYGYTF. The CDR3 nucleotides are TGTGCCAGCTCACCAAACCTTAACTATGGCTACACCTTC. The full variable domain, its missing parts supplied by reference TRBV18 and TRBJ1-2, is NAGVMQNPRHLVRRRGQEARLRCSPMKGHSHVYWYRQLPEEGLKFMVYLQKENIIDESGMPKERFSAEFPKEGPSILRIQQVVRGDSAAYFCASSPNLNYGYTFGSGTRLTVV.

The chain carries TRBV6-5 and TRBJ1-5, with 8 bases aligning to TRBD1. The J segment lost 4 bases and the V segment lost 10 bases, leaving 9 bases of the junction unmatched. The CDR3 is 14 amino acids. Germline CDR1 MNHEY, CDR2 SVGAGI. The CDR3 DNA reads as TGTGCCACTTCCGGGACAGGAGAAAATCAGCCCCAGCATTTT. Translating it yields CATSGTGENQPQHF.

The chain recombines TRBV7-2 with TRBJ2-7; 11 nucleotides agree with TRBD2. The CDR3 has 15 residues. CDR1 SGHTA and CDR2 FQGNSA come from the germline V gene. J gave up 4 bases and V 0 bases, and 2 bases lay outside the gene matches. The CDR3 spells CASSLASGGVYEQYF. In nucleotides, the CDR3 is TGTGCCAGCAGCTTAGCTAGCGGGGGGGTTTACGAGCAGTACTTC.

In this sample, this clone turned up once. The V and J genes are TRBV5-8 and TRBJ2-3; the D is unclear. V was clipped by 3 bases and J by 4 bases, with 9 bases between them. The length of the CDR3 is 13 residues. CDR1 SGHTS and CDR2 YDEGEE come from the germline V gene. The CDR3 DNA follows: TGTGCCAGCAGCTACCCTAGGGCAGATACGCAGTATTTT. Translated: CASSYPRADTQYF. The full variable domain, in which reference TRBV5-8 and TRBJ2-3 provide the parts outside the CDR3, is EAGVTQSPTHLIKTRGQQATLRCSPISGHTSVYWYQQALGLGLQFLLWYDEGEERNRGNFPPRFSGRQFPNYSSELNVNALELEDSALYLCASSYPRADTQYFGPGTRLTVL.

This chain links TRBV18 with TRBJ2-7; the D call may be TRBD1 or TRBD2 (5 bases each). V gave up 3 bases and J gave up 7 bases, with 16 bases separating them. CDR3 size: 14 residues. The germline gives CDR1 KGHSH, CDR2 LQKENI. The chain's CDR3 is CASSPGRSSGEQYF. CDR3 nucleotide sequence: TGTGCCAGCTCACCGGGACGTTCCTCAGGGGAGCAGTACTTC.

The chain recombines TRBV7-6 with TRBJ1-3, with 7 bases identical to TRBD1. The germline V gene encodes CDR1 SGHVS and CDR2 FNYEAQ. This CDR3 is built from 16 residues. V was pared by 5 bases and J by 3 bases, with 10 bases of the junction left unmatched. CDR3 in DNA: TGTGCCAGCAGCGCCCGACAGGGCTTTCATGGAAACACCATATATTTT. Amino acid sequence: CASSARQGFHGNTIYF.